Listed here are 13 T cell receptor beta chains from one sample, sequenced in a study of cytomegalovirus exposure and HLA in healthy donors. PCR involved 60 Vbeta and 13 Jbeta primers. The repertoire was sequenced with immunoSEQ multiplex PCR; TCRdb's copy has only in-frame clones and lacks some. This sample has under 150,000 clones, with approximately 71% found just once. The sequenced sample consisted of PBMCs. The receptors come from a woman aged 45 to 65 in good health and CMV-seronegative.

The chain employs TRBV12-1 and TRBJ1-6. TRBV12-1 is classified as a pseudogene. CDR3 size: 17 residues. The CDR3 protein is CASSLDRGSSYNSPLHF. CDR3 coding DNA: TGTGCCAGCAGCTTAGACCGGGGGAGCTCCTATAATTCACCCCTCCACTTT.

The rearrangement joins TRBV6-1 to TRBJ1-1; D is undetermined. The germline V and J ends were trimmed by 2 bases and 1 base, with 14 bases remaining between them. This CDR3 spans 16 amino acids. Germline-derived CDR1 and CDR2 are MNHNS and SASEGT. The chain's CDR3 is CASSEWAGSGNTEAFF. The DNA for the CDR3 is TGTGCCAGCAGTGAATGGGCGGGGAGCGGGAACACTGAAGCTTTCTTT.

This clone was counted between two and nine times. This chain joins TRBV7-2 and TRBJ2-1; 8 bases match TRBD2. The CDR3 spans 16 residues. After removal of 4 bases from V and 8 bases from J, the junction contained 13 bases not matched to a gene. Germline CDR1 and CDR2: SGHTA and FQGNSA. This CDR3 reads CASSSGTRGDIDEQFF. The CDR3 nucleotides read TGTGCCAGCAGCTCAGGTACGCGGGGGGATATCGATGAGCAGTTCTTC. The complete variable domain, with remaining parts taken from reference TRBV7-2 and TRBJ2-1, reads GAGVSQSPSNKVTEKGKDVELRCDPISGHTALYWYRQSLGQGLEFLIYFQGNSAPDKSGLPSDRFSAERTGGSVSTLTIQRTQQEDSAVYLCASSSGTRGDIDEQFFGPGTRLTVL.

The gene calls are TRBV19 and TRBJ1-1; D call uncertain. The CDR3 totals 13 residues. Germline CDR1 and CDR2: LNHDA and SQIVND (reference sequence). Trimming shortened V by 5 bases and J by 0 bases, and 7 bases separated the two germline ends. CDR3 sequence: CASSAQVNTEAFF. CDR3 DNA: TGTGCCAGTAGTGCACAAGTGAACACTGAAGCTTTCTTT.

V usage is TRBV13 and J usage is TRBJ2-7; 10 bases are a match to TRBD1. The CDR3 spans 17 residues. Germline loops: CDR1 PRHDT, CDR2 FYEKMQ (reference sequence). J was trimmed by 3 bases and V by 6 bases; bases with no gene match: 14. This CDR3 reads CASRKMSGRDRGYEQYF. For the CDR3, the DNA is TGTGCCAGCAGAAAAATGAGCGGGCGGGACAGGGGCTACGAGCAGTACTTC.

This chain joins TRBV27 and TRBJ2-1; 14 bases agree with TRBD2. The ends lost 3 bases at V and 10 bases at J; junction bases unmatched: 8. CDR1 MNHEY and CDR2 SMNVEV come from the germline V gene (reference sequence). The length of the CDR3 is 16 residues. The CDR3 DNA follows: TGTGCCAGCAGTTTTAGGGGAAGACTAGCGGGGGGGGAGCAGTTCTTC. It specifies CASSFRGRLAGGEQFF.

The V gene is TRBV21-1, the J gene TRBJ2-5; the table gives TRBD1 as D, unverified against the DNA. TRBV21-1 has pseudogene status. The CDR3 totals 16 residues. CDR3 nucleotide sequence: TGTGCCAGCAGCAACGGGAACAGGGGTGGAGGGGAGACCCAGTACTTC. This encodes CASSNGNRGGGETQYF.

This clone appeared a few times. This chain's CDR3 is CASSPLQGGNTEAFF. CDR3 bases: TGCGCCAGCAGCCCATTACAGGGGGGGAACACTGAAGCTTTCTTT. V and J are TRBV5-1 and TRBJ1-1; 8 nucleotides line up with TRBD1. The CDR3 is made up of 15 amino acids. V lost 4 bases, J lost 1 base, and 6 bases stayed unmatched. CDR1 is SGHRS, CDR2 YFSETQ, per germline.

The chain carries TRBV7-2 and TRBJ1-4, with TRBD1 identical over 8 bases. There are 15 residues in the CDR3. The germline V gene has CDR1 SGHTA and CDR2 FQGNSA. V gave up 5 bases and J gave up 2 bases; unmatched junction bases: 4. The CDR3 loop reads CASSARGPTNEKLFF. CDR3 DNA: TGTGCCAGCAGCGCCAGGGGGCCCACTAATGAAAAACTGTTTTTT.

This sequence joins TRBV7-9 and TRBJ1-3, with D perhaps TRBD1 (6 bases). The CDR3 is 15 residues long. Germline CDR1 and CDR2: SEHNR and FQNEAQ (reference sequence). V lost 4 bases to trimming and J lost 2 bases, with 12 bases between them. The CDR3 region is CASSSWGPAGNTIYF. DNA for the CDR3: TGTGCCAGCAGCTCTTGGGGGCCCGCTGGAAACACCATATATTTT. Together with reference TRBV7-9 and TRBJ1-3, the CDR3 gives the full variable domain: DTGVSQNPRHKITKRGQNVTFRCDPISEHNRLYWYRQTLGQGPEFLTYFQNEAQLEKSRLLSDRFSAERPKGSFSTLEIQRTEQGDSAMYLCASSSWGPAGNTIYFGEGSWLTVV.

This chain joins TRBV7-9 and TRBJ2-1, with D tentatively TRBD2 (6 bases). The CDR3 spans 15 residues. V lost 5 bases to trimming and J lost 6 bases, with 17 bases between them. CDR1 SEHNR and CDR2 FQNEAQ come from the germline V gene (reference sequence). The CDR3 here is CASSRVELASNEQFF. In nucleotides, the CDR3 is TGTGCCAGCAGCCGAGTAGAACTAGCTTCCAATGAGCAGTTCTTC.

Here the CDR3 DNA reads TGTGCCAGCAGCTTGACAGGGGTGGAGGGTGAAAAACTGTTTTTT. It is translated as CASSLTGVEGEKLFF. J is TRBJ1-4 and V is TRBV7-8, with 8 bases fitting TRBD1. There are 15 residues in the CDR3. Germline values: CDR1 SGHVS, CDR2 FQNEAQ. The junction had 7 bases not matched to a gene; V was cut back by 3 bases and J by 7 bases.

The CDR3 reads CACIQGQETQYF. CDR3 sequence (DNA): TGTGCCTGTATACAGGGTCAAGAGACCCAGTACTTC. V and J are TRBV30 and TRBJ2-5, with D possibly TRBD1 on 6 matching bases. The germline V gene has CDR1 GTSNPN and CDR2 SVGIG (reference sequence). With 6 bases removed from V and 2 bases from J, the gap between germline ends came to 10 bases. There are 12 residues in the CDR3.